The clone carrying this T cell receptor (beta chain) occurred a few times. What it binds is unknown. Sequenced material consisted of expressed TCRB transcripts (all of the isolated RNA was reverse transcribed). Method: immunoSEQ multiplex PCR; TCRdb's copy keeps in-frame clones and lacks some. This sample has approximately 38,000 clones, with 49% found just once. One heparinised draw of blood, averaging about 120 mL, came from each donor. Germline CDR1 reads LGHNA; CDR2 reads YSLEER. V lost 1 base to trimming and J lost 4 bases, with 14 bases between them. CDR3 size: 16 residues. The data belong to a study of beta chain features in type 1 diabetes. Study in general: The study found patients and healthy donors alike in age, gender and cell yields.

Study results and limitations: In cDNA sequencing, cells with high TCR expression could be over-represented. PCR could preferentially amplify shorter templates, alike in patients and controls.

This rearrangement joins TRBV4-3 to TRBJ2-1; possible D gene TRBD1, 5 bases. The sample comprised central memory CD4+ T cells from blood. The sequence was collected from a young woman in good health. The CDR3 DNA reads TGCGCCAGCAGCCAAGTCAGGGTTTTGGTTTACAATGAGCAGTTCTTC. It encodes CASSQVRVLVYNEQFF.